The T cell receptor beta chain under discussion was sequenced for a study of Graves' ophthalmopathy and Graves' hyperthyroidism. This clonotype was recorded at least ten times. This CDR3 region has 17 residues. CDR1 and CDR2 from the germline V gene are SGHNT and YYREEE (reference sequence). V dropped 3 bases and J dropped 6; count of bases not matched to a gene: 4. TCR beta CDR3 regions were amplified from RNA transcripts. HTBI primers primed a first-round RT-PCR, and a second-round multiplex PCR followed. A single record per CDR3 protein comes from TCRdb applying MiXCR to the multiplex PCR reads. Of roughly 230,000 distinct CDR3 sequences listed, around a fifth are singletons.

This chain links TRBV5-4 with TRBJ2-6, with 15 bases fitting TRBD2. Sequenced material: peripheral blood. The clonotype was recovered from a woman between 50 and 59 years old with Graves' ophthalmopathy. This CDR3 is CASSSGLAGGTANVLTF. Here the CDR3 DNA reads TGTGCCAGCAGCTCGGGACTAGCGGGAGGAACGGCCAACGTCCTGACTTTC.